A selection of T cell receptor beta chains follows, all from one sample in a study of tumor-infiltrating lymphocytes in oesophageal squamous cell carcinoma. TCRdb re-called the PCR reads through MiXCR, storing one row per CDR3 protein. The data hold some 19,000 distinct CDR3 sequences, with approximately 40% observed a single time. Material for sequencing was esophageal tumor tissue. These receptors were taken from a male donor with esophageal squamous cell carcinoma. CDR3s include the opening cysteine and the closing phenylalanine or tryptophan. A D gene is named only where the DNA matches it firmly. A clone size is listed for some rows: how often the clone was seen (once, few, many), or a class if it is expanded.

V gene	D gene	clone size	J gene	CDR3 DNA	CDR3 protein
TRBV6-4	TRBD2	few	TRBJ2-2	TGTGCCAGCACTAGCGGGAGCACCGGGGAGCTGTTTTTT	CASTSGSTGELFF
TRBV7-9	-	many	TRBJ2-1	TGTGCCAGCAGCTTATCTGGGGGCTCCTACGAGCAGTTCTTC	CASSLSGGSYEQFF
TRBV12-3/TRBV12-4	-	-	TRBJ2-7	TGTGCCAGCAGTTTAGGGTTGGATGGCTACGAGCAGTACTTC	CASSLGLDGYEQYF
TRBV20-1	TRBD2	few	TRBJ2-7	TGCAGTGCTAGGTCGGGACTAGCGGGAGGCGAGCAGTACTTC	CSARSGLAGGEQYF
TRBV28	-	few	TRBJ1-1	TGTGCCAGCAGTTTATACAGGGATTTGAACACTGAAGCTTTCTTT	CASSLYRDLNTEAFF
TRBV7-2	TRBD2	-	TRBJ2-7	TGTGCCAGCAGCTTAGGGACTAGCGGGAGGGGGTACGAGCAGTACTTC	CASSLGTSGRGYEQYF
TRBV5-1	TRBD2	few	TRBJ2-3	TGCGCCAGCAGCTTGGGAACTAGCGGGACAACCGGGGAGCTGTATTTT	CASSLGTSGTTGELYF
TRBV10-2	TRBD2	-	TRBJ2-7	TGCGCCAGCAGCCACCGGATAATGGGAGGGACCTACGAGCAGTACTTC	CASSHRIMGGTYEQYF
TRBV6-1	-	medium-sized	TRBJ2-7	TGTGCCAGCAGTTATTATCACCGGACAGACGAGCAGTACTTC	CASSYYHRTDEQYF
TRBV11-2	-	-	TRBJ2-5	TGTGCCAGCAGCCTACGTCCGGGGGCGAAAGGGGTTTTAGAGACCCAGTACTTC	CASSLRPGAKGVLETQYF
TRBV6-5	-	-	TRBJ1-5	TGTGCCAGCAGTTATGGGGAGGGGATCAATAGCAATCAGCCCCAGCATTTT	CASSYGEGINSNQPQHF
TRBV7-6	TRBD1	-	TRBJ2-7	TGTGCTAGCAGCTTAGGACAGGCCGGGTCACCCCTCCACTTC	CASSLGQAGSPLHF
TRBV11-2	-	medium-sized	TRBJ1-2	TGTGCCAGCAGCTTAGGTGGACATCCCTCAGCGGGCTACACCTTC	CASSLGGHPSAGYTF
TRBV6-1	TRBD1	many	TRBJ1-2	TGTGCCAGCAGCACCGGGACAGGGCCACAAGGTGGCTACACCTTC	CASSTGTGPQGGYTF
TRBV5-1	TRBD1	few	TRBJ2-5	TGCGCCAGCAGCACGGGACAGGGGTACACCGGGGAGCTGTATTTT	CASSTGQGYTGELYF
TRBV27	-	many	TRBJ2-3	TGTGCCAGCAGTTTTCTAGCCGGAGGCACAGATACGCAGTATTTT	CASSFLAGGTDTQYF
TRBV11-2	TRBD1	-	TRBJ2-7	TGTGCCAGCAGCTTAGGTGCCGAGACAGGGTTCTACGAGCAGTACTTC	CASSLGAETGFYEQYF
TRBV7-2	-	-	TRBJ1-1	TGTGCCAGCAGCTTGTCCCCCGGCACTGAAGCTTTCTTT	CASSLSPGTEAFF
TRBV12-3/TRBV12-4	TRBD1	-	TRBJ2-7	TGTGCCAGCAGTTTATGGGGACAGGGATCCGAGCAGTACTTC	CASSLWGQGSEQYF
TRBV7-6	-	few	TRBJ2-1	TGTGCCAGCAGCGACGGACACAATGAGCAGTTCTTC	CASSDGHNEQFF
TRBV27	-	many	TRBJ1-6	TGTGCCAGCAGTTCCGGGCACCGCCTCCACTTT	CASSSGHRLHF
TRBV7-2	TRBD1	-	TRBJ1-4	TGTGCCAGCAGCCTCCACCCCCCCGGGACAGGACTTGAGAAACTGTTTTTT	CASSLHPPGTGLEKLFF
TRBV7-2	-	many	TRBJ2-3	TGTGCCAGCAGCTTGGCAGGCCTAATCACAGATACGCAGTATTTT	CASSLAGLITDTQYF
TRBV10-3	-	many	TRBJ1-1	TGTGCCATCAGTGAGGACAGGGAAGCTTTCTTT	CAISEDREAFF
TRBV7-3	TRBD2	many	TRBJ2-1	TGTGCCAGCAGCTTCACTAGCGGGAGGGCCCATGAGCAGTTCTTC	CASSFTSGRAHEQFF
TRBV7-3	TRBD2	-	TRBJ2-5	TGTGCCAGCAGCCCGCTTTTGAGGGGAGCGGGGGGTCTCGAGACCCAGTACTTC	CASSPLLRGAGGLETQYF
TRBV28	TRBD2	many	TRBJ2-2	TGTGCCAGCCGGACTAGCGGGAGGGTCGGGGAGCTGTTTTTT	CASRTSGRVGELFF
TRBV6-2/TRBV6-3	-	-	TRBJ2-1	TGTGCCAGCAGTTCTGGGCGGGATAGACGCTCCTACAATGAGCAGTTCTTC	CASSSGRDRRSYNEQFF
TRBV7-3	TRBD1	-	TRBJ2-7	TGTGCCAGCAGCTTGACAGGGGCGGGCAAGCAGTACTTC	CASSLTGAGKQYF
TRBV6-6	-	-	TRBJ1-2	TGTGCCAGCAGTTATCAGACTAACTATGGCTACACCTTC	CASSYQTNYGYTF
TRBV7-3	-	many	TRBJ2-5	TGTGCCAGCAGCTTAACTTCCCCTCCCCAGACCCAGTACTTC	CASSLTSPPQTQYF
TRBV12-3/TRBV12-4	-	many	TRBJ1-6	TGTGCCAGCAGTTTAGCGGACAGAAATAATTCACCCCTCCACTTT	CASSLADRNNSPLHF
TRBV5-1	TRBD2	-	TRBJ2-7	TGCGCCAGCAAGCCGACCAACATAGCGGGAGCCCTCTACGAGCAGTACTTC	CASKPTNIAGALYEQYF
TRBV6-1	TRBD2	-	TRBJ2-7	TGTGCCAGCAGTGAAGAAGCGGGGAGTATCTACGAGCAGTACTTC	CASSEEAGSIYEQYF
TRBV7-6	TRBD1	medium-sized	TRBJ2-7	TGTGCCAGCAGCTTAGAGGACAGGCTCTCCTACGAGCAGTACTTC	CASSLEDRLSYEQYF
TRBV12-3/TRBV12-4	-	many	TRBJ1-1	TGTGCCAGCAGTTTTTCAGGGGCGGGAACTGAAGCTTTCTTT	CASSFSGAGTEAFF
TRBV5-4	TRBD2	many	TRBJ2-5	TGCGCCAGCAGCCGGGGACTAGCGGGAGGTAGGGAGACCCAGTACTTC	CASSRGLAGGRETQYF
TRBV18	-	-	TRBJ2-7	TGTGCCAGCTCACCGTCACTTTACTCCTACGAGCAGTACTTC	CASSPSLYSYEQYF
TRBV10-2	-	many	TRBJ1-5	TGCGCCAGCAGTGAGGGGGTTCTCGGCAATCAGCCCCAGCATTTT	CASSEGVLGNQPQHF
TRBV4-2	TRBD2	few	TRBJ2-5	TGTGCCAGCAGCCGGCGGGGGGGCGCCGGGGGAGAGACCCAGTACTTC	CASSRRGGAGGETQYF
TRBV6-1	-	few	TRBJ1-1	TGTGCCAGCAGTGGACTAGCGGGAGTCGGGGAGCTGTATTTT	CASSGLAGVGELYF
TRBV7-6	TRBD2	-	TRBJ2-5	TGTGCCAGCAGCTTAGACCCTAGCGGATACAATGAGCAGTACTTC	CASSLDPSGYNEQYF
TRBV12-3/TRBV12-4	-	once	TRBJ1-3	TGTGCCAGCAGGTCTCAAGGGTCAGGAAACACCATATATTTT	CASRSQGSGNTIYF
TRBV13	-	few	TRBJ2-6	TGTGCCAGCAGCTCTACTACCAGGGGCCTTGGGGCCAACGTCCTGACTTTC	CASSSTTRGLGANVLTF
TRBV2	-	once	TRBJ2-7	TGTGCCAGCAGTGAAGCTCGTAAGGGAGAGCAGTACTTC	CASSEARKGEQYF
TRBV27	TRBD1	-	TRBJ2-6	TGTGCCAGCAGTCAGAGGACAGGCTTGACTGGGGCCAACGTCCTGACTTTC	CASSQRTGLTGANVLTF
TRBV7-9	-	many	TRBJ1-1	TGTGCCAGCAGACTCGCGGGGCTGAACACTGAAGCTTTCTTT	CASRLAGLNTEAFF
TRBV7-2	TRBD1	-	TRBJ2-4	TGTGCCAGCAGCTTAAGGACAGGGGGTGCAGAGAACATTCAGTACTTC	CASSLRTGGAENIQYF
TRBV12-3/TRBV12-4	-	-	TRBJ1-3	TGTGCCAGCAGTTCCTCGTTGGGCCTAATATATTTT	CASSSSLGLIYF
TRBV19	-	many	TRBJ1-5	TGTGCCAGTAGTATTTGGGGAATGGGCAATCAGCCCCAGCATTTT	CASSIWGMGNQPQHF
TRBV7-9	TRBD2	few	TRBJ2-4	TGTGCCAGCAGCCGGACCGCGGGGGGTAACATTCAGTACTTC	CASSRTAGGNIQYF
TRBV7-9	-	-	TRBJ2-7	TGTGCCAGCAGCCTACGGAAAGATACGCAGTACTTC	CASSLRKDTQYF
TRBV5-1	-	many	TRBJ2-7	TGCGCCAGCAGCTTGGGGCAGGGCTTTTCCTACGAGCAGTACTTC	CASSLGQGFSYEQYF